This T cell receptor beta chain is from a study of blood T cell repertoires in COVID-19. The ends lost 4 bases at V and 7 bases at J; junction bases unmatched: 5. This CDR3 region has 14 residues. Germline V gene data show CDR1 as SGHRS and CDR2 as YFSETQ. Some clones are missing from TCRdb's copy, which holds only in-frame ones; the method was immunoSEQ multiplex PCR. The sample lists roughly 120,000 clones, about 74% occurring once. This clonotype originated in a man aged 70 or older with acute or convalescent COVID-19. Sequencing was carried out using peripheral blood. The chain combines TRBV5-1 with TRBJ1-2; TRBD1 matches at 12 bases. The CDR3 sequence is CASSLGQGAGGYTF. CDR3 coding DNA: TGCGCCAGCAGCCTGGGACAGGGGGCCGGTGGCTACACCTTC.